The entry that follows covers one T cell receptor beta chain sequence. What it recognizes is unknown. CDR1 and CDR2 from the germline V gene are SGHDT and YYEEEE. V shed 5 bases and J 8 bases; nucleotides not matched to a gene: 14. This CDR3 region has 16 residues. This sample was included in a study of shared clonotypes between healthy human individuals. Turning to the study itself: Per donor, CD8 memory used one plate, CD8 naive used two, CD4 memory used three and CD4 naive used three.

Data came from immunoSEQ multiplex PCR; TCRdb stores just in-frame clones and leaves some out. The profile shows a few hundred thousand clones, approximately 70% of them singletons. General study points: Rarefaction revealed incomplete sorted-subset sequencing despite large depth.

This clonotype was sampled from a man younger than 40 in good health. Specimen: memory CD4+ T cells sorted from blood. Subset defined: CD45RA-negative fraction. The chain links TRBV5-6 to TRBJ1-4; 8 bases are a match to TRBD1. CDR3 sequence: CASSSKGTGGMEKLFF. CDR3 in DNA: TGTGCCAGCAGTTCAAAGGGCACAGGGGGAATGGAAAAACTGTTTTTT. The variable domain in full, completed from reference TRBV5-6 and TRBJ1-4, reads DAGVTQSPTHLIKTRGQQVTLRCSPKSGHDTVSWYQQALGQGPQFIFQYYEEEERQRGNFPDRFSGHQFPNYSSELNVNALLLGDSALYLCASSSKGTGGMEKLFFGSGTQLSVL.